The clone carrying this T cell receptor (beta chain) was observed many times. Its antigen is not identified. These data come from a study of regulatory T cells in long-lasting Graves disease. Trimming took off 2 bases at V and 5 bases at J, with 6 bases between the two ends. The CDR3 contains 12 residues. Study findings and constraints: Persistent disease preferred TRBV28, TRBJ1-2 and TRBJ2-5; new disease, TRBV20-1 and TRBJ2-1. Reduced TCR diversity was observed in persistent Graves' patients versus newly diagnosed patients. Relative to new patients (966), persistent patients exhibited greater sharing of public clonotypes (approximately 2,500).

Investigators prepared the TCR beta libraries by applying iRepertoire HTBI primers and Arm-PCR of CDR3 regions. TCRdb processed the multiplex PCR reads anew with MiXCR; each CDR3 protein has one entry. The table shows approximately 380,000 distinct CDR3 sequences, with less than 25% occurring only once. Time point specified: persistent/refractory GD, antithyroid drugs over 5 years with positive TRAb. PBMCs were the source of the RNA used for TCR sequencing. American Thyroid Association guidelines served as the basis for diagnosing Graves' disease. The sequence was collected from a female donor with Graves disease. Material: peripheral blood mononuclear cells (PBMCs), obtained when the disease was refractory, from a patient treated with antithyroid drugs. The V call is TRBV12-3 or TRBV12-4, the J call TRBJ1-1; D remains ambiguous. The CDR3 spells CASSLRRTEAFF. DNA for the CDR3: TGTGCCAGCAGTTTAAGGAGGACTGAAGCTTTCTTT.